The present T cell receptor beta chain was sequenced within a study of Ad26.COV2.S vaccination and SARS-CoV-2 variants. Overall study context: A COV1001 Ad26.COV2.S trial-arm participant provided the sample.

Treatment: around 19 received Ad26.COV2.S at low or high dose, single or two shots; five or six received placebo; per-sample allocation not given. After the first vaccine or placebo injection, samples were drawn on day 63. General study points: Considerable breadth of spike-specific CD8+ and CD4+ T cell responses has reportedly been documented following vaccination. Vaccinated and placebo-treated recipients had similar non-spike TCR breadth. Spike-specific TCR breadth ran higher among vaccine recipients than placebo recipients.

The CDR3 consists of 15 residues. The V end lost 3 bases, the J end lost 3 bases, and 11 bases lay between the germline ends. Germline assignment: CDR1 SNHLY and CDR2 FYNNEI. Worth noting for this clone: Its specificity is unknown. The identical CDR3 is also encoded by other nucleotide sequences in the sample.

Produced via immunoSEQ multiplex PCR; TCRdb's table is partial and in-frame only. Altogether about 400,000 clones are present, 70% to 90% being singletons, with the ten largest covering approximately 3.7%. The sequence came from a person between 18 and 65 years old who received the Ad26.COV2.S COVID-19 vaccine or a placebo. The source was peripheral blood, collected in a trial of Ad26.COV2.S vaccine versus placebo. The rearrangement uses TRBV2 and TRBJ1-4; D ambiguous. The CDR3 sequence is CASSELGQSNEKLFF. DNA of the CDR3: TGTGCCAGCAGTGAGCTGGGCCAGTCTAATGAAAAACTGTTTTTT.